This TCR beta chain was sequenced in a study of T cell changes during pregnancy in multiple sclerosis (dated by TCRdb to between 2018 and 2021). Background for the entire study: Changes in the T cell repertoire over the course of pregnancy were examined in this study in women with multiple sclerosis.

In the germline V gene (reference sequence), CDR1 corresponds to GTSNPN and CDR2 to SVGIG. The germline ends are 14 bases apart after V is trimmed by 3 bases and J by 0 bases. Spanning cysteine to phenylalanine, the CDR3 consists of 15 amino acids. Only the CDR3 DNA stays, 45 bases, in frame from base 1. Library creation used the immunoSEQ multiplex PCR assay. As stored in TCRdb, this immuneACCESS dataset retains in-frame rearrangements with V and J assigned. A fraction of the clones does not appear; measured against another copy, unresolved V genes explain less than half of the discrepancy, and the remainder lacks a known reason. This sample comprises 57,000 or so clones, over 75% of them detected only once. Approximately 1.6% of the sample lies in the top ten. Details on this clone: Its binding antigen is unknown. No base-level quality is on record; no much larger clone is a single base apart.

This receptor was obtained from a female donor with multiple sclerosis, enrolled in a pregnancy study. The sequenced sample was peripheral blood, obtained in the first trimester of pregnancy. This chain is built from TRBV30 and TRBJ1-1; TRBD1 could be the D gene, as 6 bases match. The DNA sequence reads TGTGCCTGGAGAGGGGGGGCAGGGGTGAACACTGAAGCTTTCTTT. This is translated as CAWRGGAGVNTEAFF.